This T cell receptor (beta chain) was identified in a study of human T cells and chemical hapten exposure. General study results and limits: TCRs at a frequency above 1 in 1000 stayed unchanged with DPC sensitization.

MiXCR was run by TCRdb on the RACE reads, yielding one entry per CDR3 protein. Among 65,000 to 80,000 distinct CDR3 sequences listed, over 8.5% were seen once. This clonotype appeared a few times. As yet, its antigen is unknown. Trimming removed 3 bases from V and 2 bases from J, with 15 bases in between. Germline V gene sequence: CDR1 SGHNT, CDR2 YYREEE (reference sequence). The CDR3 has 16 amino acids. Documented time point: healthy volunteer bleed at 6 weeks. RNA extraction used unfractionated whole blood as the source of total RNA. Sequencing was done on a sample of whole blood. This sequence joins TRBV5-4 and TRBJ1-5; D is perhaps TRBD1 (5 bases). The clonotype was recovered from a male donor in good health. Some clones in this sample may be carry-over from other donors' samples. CDR3 region: CASSSGPPMGNQPQHF. In DNA, the CDR3 is TGTGCCAGCAGCTCAGGGCCACCAATGGGCAATCAGCCCCAGCATTTT.